Listed below are T cell receptor beta chains from one sample, sequenced in a study of T cells in Graves' hyperthyroidism and ophthalmopathy. TCRdb called the multiplex PCR reads again in MiXCR, with one record for every CDR3 protein. The sample contains some 420,000 distinct CDR3 sequences, roughly 13% of which appear only once. Sequencing was carried out using blood. All receptors derive from a woman younger than 30 with Graves' hyperthyroidism. CDR3s include the opening cysteine and the closing phenylalanine or tryptophan. The D gene is left open where the match is weak. Clone size is not always given. Where it is, it says once, few, many or a class for expanded clones.

15,TRBD1,.,TRBV6-1,TRBJ2-2,TGTGCCAGCAGCCCAGGACAGGGTGACACCGGGGAGCTGTTTTTT,CASSPGQGDTGELFF
14,TRBD2,.,TRBV28,TRBJ2-1,TGTGCCAGCAGTTGGACTAGCGGCCACAATGAGCAGTTCTTC,CASSWTSGHNEQFF
13,.,.,TRBV12-3/TRBV12-4,TRBJ1-2,TGTGCCAGCAGTCCGGGACCGACTTATGGCTACACCTTC,CASSPGPTYGYTF
15,.,few,TRBV5-8,TRBJ1-6,TGTGCCAGCAGCTTGAGGGGAGACTATAATTCACCCCTCCACTTT,CASSLRGDYNSPLHF
15,TRBD2,.,TRBV6-4,TRBJ2-7,TGTGCCAGCAGTGAAGAGGGCGGGGGGGGATACGAGCAGTACTTC,CASSEEGGGGYEQYF
14,.,.,TRBV6-2/TRBV6-3,TRBJ2-1,TGTGCCAGCAGCCTACAAACTATTTACAATGAGCAGTTCTTC,CASSLQTIYNEQFF
17,.,many,TRBV4-1,TRBJ2-1,TGCGCCAGCAGCCATCCCGGTTTTGGGGACTCCTACAATGAGCAGTTCTTC,CASSHPGFGDSYNEQFF
15,TRBD1,few,TRBV10-3,TRBJ1-5,TGTGCCATCGGGGGAGAAGGGGGCATGAATCAGCCCCAGCATTTT,CAIGGEGGMNQPQHF
13,.,.,TRBV28,TRBJ2-7,TGTGCCAGCACGAACTTAGTGTTAGGTGAGCAGTACTTC,CASTNLVLGEQYF
17,.,few,TRBV6-1,TRBJ1-4,TGTGCCAGCAGTGAAGCACGCACAGGGACCGGTTGGGAAAAACTGTTTTTT,CASSEARTGTGWEKLFF
15,.,few,TRBV20-1,TRBJ1-2,TGCAGTGCTAGAGATTCTAGGGCACCGGGATATGGCTACACCTTC,CSARDSRAPGYGYTF
15,.,.,TRBV4-1,TRBJ2-3,TGCGCCAGCAGCGACCCTAGCGTAAGCACAGATACGCAGTATTTT,CASSDPSVSTDTQYF
15,.,few,TRBV19,TRBJ2-2,TGTGCCAGTAGTATAGGGGGGCTTGGAACCGGGGAGCTGTTTTTT,CASSIGGLGTGELFF
17,.,.,TRBV3-1,TRBJ1-1,TGTGCCAGCAGCCCATTCCCAGCTCAGGGTTTGAACACTGAAGCTTTCTTT,CASSPFPAQGLNTEAFF
16,TRBD2,many,TRBV19,TRBJ2-1,TGTGCCAGTAGTATAACTAGCGGGGGGTCCTACAATGAGCAGTTCTTC,CASSITSGGSYNEQFF
15,.,many,TRBV6-1,TRBJ1-1,TGTGCCAGCAGTTTTGGGGCTGGGTCGAACACTGAAGCTTTCTTT,CASSFGAGSNTEAFF
15,.,.,TRBV5-5,TRBJ1-3,TGTGCCAGCAGCCGGGCTGGGGGGTCCGGAAACACCATATATTTT,CASSRAGGSGNTIYF
15,.,many,TRBV6-2/TRBV6-3,TRBJ1-2,TGTGCCAGCAGTAATCCAGACCGCAGATTCTATGGCTACACCTTC,CASSNPDRRFYGYTF
13,.,.,TRBV19,TRBJ1-1,TGTGCCAGTAGTATTGGGGGTAGCACTGAAGCTTTCTTT,CASSIGGSTEAFF
12,.,many,TRBV20-1,TRBJ1-1,TGCAGTGCTAGACGGTCCGAGGCTGAAGCTTTCTTT,CSARRSEAEAFF
12,.,many,TRBV28,TRBJ1-2,TGTGCCAGCAGTGTGGGCTACTATGGCTACACCTTC,CASSVGYYGYTF
14,.,few,TRBV6-5,TRBJ2-2,TGTGCCAGCAGTTACTCGACCGGCACCGGGGAGCTGTTTTTT,CASSYSTGTGELFF
16,.,few,TRBV6-2/TRBV6-3,TRBJ2-1,TGTGCCAGCAGTTATACAGTAGGGGCCCTTTACAATGAGCAGTTCTTC,CASSYTVGALYNEQFF
15,.,few,TRBV7-3,TRBJ1-6,TGTGCCAGCAGCTTAACAGGACAGTATAATTCACCCCTCCACTTT,CASSLTGQYNSPLHF
16,TRBD2,many,TRBV7-9,TRBJ2-1,TGTGCCAGCAGGGGGTCGAAGCGGGAGGCCCACAATGAGCAGTTCTTC,CASRGSKREAHNEQFF
16,TRBD2,many,TRBV6-1,TRBJ2-7,TGTGCCAGCAGTGAATCAGGGGGACTAGCGTCCTACGAGCAGTACTTC,CASSESGGLASYEQYF
15,.,.,TRBV6-1,TRBJ2-7,TGTGCCAGCATTCTTCTACCCACATCTTCCTACGAGCAGTACTTC,CASILLPTSSYEQYF
15,TRBD1,many,TRBV20-1,TRBJ1-5,TGCAGTGCAGTAACAGGGGAGGGAGGCAATCAGCCCCAGCATTTT,CSAVTGEGGNQPQHF
15,TRBD2,few,TRBV9,TRBJ2-7,TGTGCCAGCAGCGACGGACTAGCGGTAACGCGGGAGCAGTACTTC,CASSDGLAVTREQYF
14,TRBD1,.,TRBV9,TRBJ2-5,TGTGCCAGCAGCGTAGAACAGGGGGTAGAGACCCAGTACTTC,CASSVEQGVETQYF
13,.,many,TRBV6-2/TRBV6-3,TRBJ2-7,TGTGCCAGCAATCACCCGAGCTCCTACGAGCAGTACTTC,CASNHPSSYEQYF
14,TRBD2,many,TRBV20-1,TRBJ2-2,TGCAGTGCGCGGACTAGCGGGAGGACCGGGGAGCTGTTTTTT,CSARTSGRTGELFF
14,.,.,TRBV7-3,TRBJ2-2,TGTGCCAGCAGCCGCGGAGGAGGGACCGGGGAGCTGTTTTTT,CASSRGGGTGELFF
14,TRBD1,many,TRBV10-3,TRBJ1-1,TGTGCCATCAGAGGGACAGGGGAAGGCGCTGAAGCTTTCTTT,CAIRGTGEGAEAFF
14,.,many,TRBV6-1,TRBJ2-7,TGTGCCAGCAGTGAACAGGGGGGCCGACACGAGCAGTACTTC,CASSEQGGRHEQYF
15,.,.,TRBV9,TRBJ1-4,TGTGCCAGCAGCCCTAGACAGTCAACTAATGAAAAACTGTTTTTT,CASSPRQSTNEKLFF
15,.,.,TRBV7-9,TRBJ2-1,TGTGCCAGCAGCTCCGACCCGGGAGTCTACAATGAGCAGTTCTTC,CASSSDPGVYNEQFF
12,.,many,TRBV20-1,TRBJ2-3,TGCAGTGCTAGCACTCAAGGAGATACGCAGTATTTT,CSASTQGDTQYF
14,TRBD2,many,TRBV10-1,TRBJ2-1,TGCGCCAGCAGTGAGTCCCTAGCGGGGGACCCGGAGTTCTTC,CASSESLAGDPEFF
15,TRBD1,many,TRBV13,TRBJ2-5,TGTGCCAGCAGCTTAGTGGGACAGGGAGGAGAGACCCAGTACTTC,CASSLVGQGGETQYF
12,.,many,TRBV6-2/TRBV6-3,TRBJ1-1,TGTGCCAGCAGCCGGGTGAACACTGAAGCTTTCTTT,CASSRVNTEAFF
14,TRBD1,many,TRBV28,TRBJ2-7,TGTGCCAGCAGTTGGACAGGGTTGGCCTACGAGCAGTACTTC,CASSWTGLAYEQYF
16,TRBD2,.,TRBV14,TRBJ2-1,TGTGCCAGCAGTCTAGTAGGACTAGCGGGAGCTGGCGAGCAGTTCTTC,CASSLVGLAGAGEQFF
21,TRBD2,many,TRBV20-1,TRBJ2-1,TGCAGTGCTAGAGCCAGGTGGACTAGCGGGAATCCCCCAGGCGCCTACAATGAGCAGTTCTTC,CSARARWTSGNPPGAYNEQFF
14,.,many,TRBV3-1,TRBJ2-7,TGTGCCAGCAGCCAAGGAGGTGGGGGGACCGAGCAGTACTTC,CASSQGGGGTEQYF
18,TRBD2,many,TRBV3-1,TRBJ2-1,TGTGCCAGCAGCCAACCCCGAGGTAGCGGGAGTCTTCACAATGAGCAGTTCTTC,CASSQPRGSGSLHNEQFF
14,.,many,TRBV11-1,TRBJ2-7,TGTGCCAGCAGCTTAGAGGTTACGGGGACCGAGCAGTACTTC,CASSLEVTGTEQYF
11,.,few,TRBV7-8,TRBJ2-3,TGTGCCAGCGGACCGGGACTCGAGAGGTATTTT,CASGPGLERYF
15,.,many,TRBV5-1,TRBJ2-1,TGCGCCAGCACCAACCAGGGGAGGGCCTACAATGAGCAGTTCTTC,CASTNQGRAYNEQFF
12,TRBD1,many,TRBV11-1,TRBJ1-1,TGTGCCAGCAGCAACAACAGGGGTGGGGCTTTCTTT,CASSNNRGGAFF
13,.,few,TRBV2,TRBJ2-7,TGTGCCAGCAGTGTGGACAGAGCCTACGAGCAGTACTTC,CASSVDRAYEQYF
12,.,many,TRBV20-1,TRBJ1-1,TGCAGTGCTACAAGGACGCCAACTGAAGCTTTCTTT,CSATRTPTEAFF
14,TRBD2,.,TRBV6-1,TRBJ2-3,TGTGCCAGCAGTAATAGCGGGAGGGCCGGTACGCAGTATTTT,CASSNSGRAGTQYF
14,TRBD2,many,TRBV10-1,TRBJ2-2,TGCGCCAGCAGGAGCGGGAGGAACACCGGGGAGCTGTTTTTT,CASRSGRNTGELFF
11,.,.,TRBV28,TRBJ1-1,TGTGCCAGCCTGGGGGACACTGAAGCTTTCTTT,CASLGDTEAFF
16,TRBD2,.,TRBV20-1,TRBJ2-5,TGCAGTGCCAAAAGACTAGCGGGAGGATGGGGAGAGACCCAGTACTTC,CSAKRLAGGWGETQYF